These 18 T cell receptor beta chains came from one sample sequenced in a study of shared clonotypes between healthy human individuals. Naive CD8 cells, CD45RO-negative and positively selected for CCR7, excluded terminally differentiated effector memory CD45RA+ cells. The repertoire was sequenced with immunoSEQ multiplex PCR; TCRdb's copy has only in-frame clones and lacks some. The table has around 2,100,000 clones, about 95% seen once; the top ten hold roughly 1%. Sequences were obtained from naive CD8+ T cells sorted from blood. The receptors were sampled from a man between 18 and 35 years old in good health.

The genes are TRBV4-3 and TRBJ2-7; 9 nucleotides line up with TRBD2. V shed 3 bases and J 0 bases; nucleotides not matched to a gene: 3. The CDR3 totals 15 residues. CDR1 is LGHNA and CDR2 is YSLEER in the germline V gene. CDR3: CASSHISGGSYEQYF. DNA for the CDR3: TGCGCCAGCAGCCACATTAGCGGGGGCTCCTACGAGCAGTACTTC.

The chain recombines TRBV4-3 with TRBJ2-6; TRBD2 might be the D (7 bases). Trimming removed 0 bases at V and 1 base at J, with 13 bases between. CDR1 LGHNA and CDR2 YSLEER come from the germline V gene. The CDR3 has 18 amino acids. As DNA, the CDR3 is TGCGCCAGCAGCCAAGATACGGGGGGCCGGTCTGGGGCCAACGTCCTGACTTTC. Amino acid sequence: CASSQDTGGRSGANVLTF.

V usage is TRBV2 and J usage is TRBJ2-1; D is undetermined. The CDR3 totals 14 residues. Trimming stripped 2 bases from V and 6 bases from J, with 11 bases between. Germline-derived CDR1 and CDR2 are SNHLY and FYNNEI. The CDR3 sequence is CASSELDGRNEQFF. Written as DNA, the CDR3 is TGTGCCAGCAGTGAACTAGATGGGCGCAATGAGCAGTTCTTC.

The chain combines TRBV5-6 with TRBJ2-3; weak D call: TRBD2 (6 bases). In germline, CDR1 is SGHDT, CDR2 YYEEEE. CDR3 length equals 14 residues. V was cut by 0 bases and J by 4 bases, with 9 bases left in between. The CDR3 is CASSLGLEADTQYF. The CDR3 coding sequence is TGTGCCAGCAGCTTGGGACTAGAAGCAGATACGCAGTATTTT.

The genes are TRBV7-8 and TRBJ2-1; D not resolved. V lost 6 bases, J lost 4 bases, and 13 bases lay in between. The CDR3 is made up of 14 amino acids. Germline CDR1 and CDR2: SGHVS and FQNEAQ. The CDR3 region has the DNA TGTGCCAGCAGAAACCAAATCCCTTACAATGAGCAGTTCTTC. It encodes CASRNQIPYNEQFF.

As for this clone: Other DNA sequences in the sample encode the same CDR3. The chain employs TRBV7-9 and TRBJ1-5, with TRBD1 identical over 7 bases. Losses at the gene ends were 1 base for V and 3 bases for J; bases not matched to a gene: 3. This CDR3 is built from 15 residues. Germline CDR1 SEHNR, CDR2 FQNEAQ (reference sequence). CDR3 residues: CASSLGQGNNQPQHF. CDR3 nucleotides: TGTGCCAGCAGCTTAGGACAGGGAAACAATCAGCCCCAGCATTTT.

The rearrangement joins TRBV6-5 to TRBJ2-7; the match to TRBD2 covers 11 bases. CDR1 and CDR2 (germline): MNHEY, SVGAGI. The V gene end was trimmed by 1 base and the J gene end by 4 bases; junction bases not matched to a gene: 3. The CDR3 is made up of 15 amino acids. CDR3 loop: CASSYFTSGSYEQYF. The CDR3 region has the DNA TGTGCCAGCAGTTACTTCACTAGCGGGAGTTACGAGCAGTACTTC.

This clone was counted a single time. This chain uses TRBV30 with TRBJ1-4, with a weak D call TRBD1 (5 bases). Looked up from germline, CDR1 is GTSNPN and CDR2 is SVGIG (reference sequence). Trimming cost V 3 bases and J 1 base, with 6 bases left between them. The CDR3 spans 13 residues. CDR3 in DNA: TGTGCCTGGAGCAGGGTAACTAATGAAAAACTGTTTTTT. Translated: CAWSRVTNEKLFF.

This clone showed up just once. Distinct nucleotide sequences in the sample also encode this CDR3. The CDR3 spells CASSLGDTQYF. The CDR3 DNA reads as TGTGCCAGCAGTCTAGGTGATACGCAGTATTTT. This chain uses TRBV6-5 with TRBJ2-3; no reliable D call. V lost 5 bases and J 6 bases, leaving 6 bases between the germline ends. The CDR3 totals 11 residues. Germline lookup yields CDR1 MNHEY and CDR2 SVGAGI.

The chain uses TRBV2 and TRBJ1-2; maybe TRBD1 (5 bases). CDR1 and CDR2 from the germline V gene are SNHLY and FYNNEI. V was pared by 7 bases and J by 2 bases, with 11 bases between. The CDR3 length is 13 residues. Here the CDR3 DNA reads TGTGCCAGCATATTTGAGGGGAACTATGGCTACACCTTC. Encoded protein: CASIFEGNYGYTF.

With regard to this clone: Other DNA sequences in the same sample also yield this CDR3. The rearrangement links TRBV4-1 to TRBJ2-2; D unclear. The CDR3 has 12 amino acids. The germline V gene encodes CDR1 MGHRA and CDR2 YSYEKL. V lost 3 bases, J lost 5 bases, and 4 bases lay in between. The CDR3: CASSHFTGELFF. The DNA of the CDR3 is TGCGCCAGCAGCCACTTTACCGGGGAGCTGTTTTTT.

This sequence joins TRBV9 and TRBJ2-1; 9 nucleotides agree with TRBD1. The V gene end was trimmed by 6 bases and the J gene end by 5 bases; junction bases not matched to a gene: 6. The CDR3 consists of 14 residues. Germline lookup yields CDR1 SGDLS and CDR2 YYNGEE. The CDR3 DNA reads TGTGCCAGCAACCTCCGGGACAGGGACAATGAGCAGTTCTTC. Its translation: CASNLRDRDNEQFF.

This chain uses TRBV15 with TRBJ2-1; D is perhaps TRBD1 (6 bases). V lost 1 base, J lost 4 bases, and 14 bases lay in between. There are 16 residues in the CDR3. Per germline, CDR1 LNHNV and CDR2 YYDKDF (reference sequence). The CDR3 nucleotides are TGTGCCACCAGCAGAGGGGCACAGGGAGAATACAATGAGCAGTTCTTC. Its protein product is CATSRGAQGEYNEQFF.

The chain carries TRBV27 and TRBJ2-4, with D perhaps matching TRBD1 (9 bases). Germline V CDR1 and CDR2: MNHEY, SMNVEV (reference sequence). Deletions cut 3 bases from V and 5 bases from J, with 20 bases between. This CDR3 contains 17 residues. CDR3 loop: CASSFNSGDRVENIQYF. CDR3 bases: TGTGCCAGCAGTTTTAATAGCGGGGACAGGGTCGAAAACATTCAGTACTTC.

This chain links TRBV6-6 with TRBJ1-2; 7 bases line up with TRBD1. The germline V gene encodes CDR1 MNHNY and CDR2 SVGAGI (reference sequence). CDR3 length equals 15 residues. J gave up 3 bases and V 6 bases, and 10 bases lay outside the gene matches. The chain's CDR3 is CASRLQTGVDYGYTF. The CDR3 bases are TGTGCCAGCAGACTTCAAACAGGGGTGGACTATGGCTACACCTTC.

Comments on this clone: Other DNA sequences from this sample encode an identical CDR3 as well. V is TRBV28 and J is TRBJ2-7; D is ambiguous. Germline assignment: CDR1 MDHEN and CDR2 SYDVKM. The length of the CDR3 is 12 residues. V was shortened by 2 bases and J by 2 bases, with 4 bases between the two germline ends. This CDR3 reads CASSLRAYEQYF. The CDR3 bases are TGTGCCAGCAGTTTACGCGCCTACGAGCAGTACTTC.

This clone has just one count. Other DNA sequences within the sample encode an identical CDR3. The genes are TRBV7-9 and TRBJ2-7; 7 bases are shared with TRBD2. The length of the CDR3 is 14 residues. Germline CDR1 is SEHNR and CDR2 is FQNEAQ (reference sequence). Trimming took 2 bases from V and 3 from J; bases not matched to a gene: 4. The DNA for the CDR3 is TGTGCCAGCAGCTTAATTGCTAGCGGCTACGAGCAGTACTTC. Translation: CASSLIASGYEQYF.

This sequence joins TRBV6-1 and TRBJ2-1; 7 bases agree with TRBD2. This CDR3 has 17 amino acids. The V gene's germline CDR1 is MNHNS and CDR2 SASEGT. Unmatched junction bases numbered 9, after V lost 4 bases and J lost 0 bases. The CDR3 region has the DNA TGTGCCAGCAGTGGTACTTTTGGGACTAACTCCTACAATGAGCAGTTCTTC. Its translation: CASSGTFGTNSYNEQFF.